This TCR beta chain was observed in a study of control samples from healthy donors and cancer patients. The CDR3 extends over 15 amino acids. CDR1 is LGHNA and CDR2 is YSLEER in the germline V gene. The V end lost 3 bases, the J end lost 4 bases, and 13 bases lay between the germline ends. Produced via immunoSEQ multiplex PCR; TCRdb's table is partial and in-frame only. The repertoire has 8,000 to 11,000 clones, roughly 93% of them found once; the top ten carry roughly 20%. The V call is TRBV4-3, the J call TRBJ1-3, with no clear D. Sequencing was performed on PBMCs. The receptor's source is a man in his sixties with colorectal cancer. CDR3 DNA: TGCGCCAGCAGCCAGGAAGGACGAGGCGGAAACACCATATATTTT. Protein: CASSQEGRGGNTIYF.